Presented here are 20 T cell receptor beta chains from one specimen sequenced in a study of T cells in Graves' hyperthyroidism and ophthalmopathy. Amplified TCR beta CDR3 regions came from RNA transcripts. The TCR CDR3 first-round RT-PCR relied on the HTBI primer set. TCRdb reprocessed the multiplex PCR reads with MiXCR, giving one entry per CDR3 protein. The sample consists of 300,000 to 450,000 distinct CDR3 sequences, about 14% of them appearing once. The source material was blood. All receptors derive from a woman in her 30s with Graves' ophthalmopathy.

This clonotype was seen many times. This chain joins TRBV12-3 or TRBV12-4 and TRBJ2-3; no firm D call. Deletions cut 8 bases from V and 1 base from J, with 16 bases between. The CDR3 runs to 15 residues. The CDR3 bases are TGTGCCAGCCGAGTCGCCGGCTCTGGCACAGATACGCAGTATTTT. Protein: CASRVAGSGTDTQYF.

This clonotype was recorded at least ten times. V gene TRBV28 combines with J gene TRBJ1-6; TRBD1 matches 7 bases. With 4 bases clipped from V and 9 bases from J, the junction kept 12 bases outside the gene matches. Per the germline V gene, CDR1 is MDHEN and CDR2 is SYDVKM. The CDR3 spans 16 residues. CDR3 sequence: CASSYTGQVYGSPLHF. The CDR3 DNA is TGTGCCAGCAGTTACACAGGACAGGTTTATGGTTCACCCCTCCACTTT.

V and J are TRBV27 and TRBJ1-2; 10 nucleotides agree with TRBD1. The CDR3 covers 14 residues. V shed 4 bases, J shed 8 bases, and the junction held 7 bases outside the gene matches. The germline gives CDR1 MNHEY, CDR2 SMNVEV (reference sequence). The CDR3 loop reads CASSYTGTGDGYTF. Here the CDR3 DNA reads TGTGCCAGCAGTTACACCGGGACAGGGGACGGCTACACCTTC.

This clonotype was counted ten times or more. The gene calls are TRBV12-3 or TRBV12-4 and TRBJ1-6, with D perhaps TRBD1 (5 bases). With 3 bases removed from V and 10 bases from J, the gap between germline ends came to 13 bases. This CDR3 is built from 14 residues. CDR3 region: CASSFGGGDSPLHF. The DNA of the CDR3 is TGTGCCAGCAGTTTTGGGGGGGGGGACTCACCCCTCCACTTT.

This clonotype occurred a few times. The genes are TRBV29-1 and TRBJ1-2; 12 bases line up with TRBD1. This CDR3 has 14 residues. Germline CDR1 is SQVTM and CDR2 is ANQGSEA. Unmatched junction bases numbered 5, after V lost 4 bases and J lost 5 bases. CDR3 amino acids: CSVVGTGGRYGYTF. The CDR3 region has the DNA TGCAGCGTTGTGGGGACAGGGGGCAGGTATGGCTACACCTTC.

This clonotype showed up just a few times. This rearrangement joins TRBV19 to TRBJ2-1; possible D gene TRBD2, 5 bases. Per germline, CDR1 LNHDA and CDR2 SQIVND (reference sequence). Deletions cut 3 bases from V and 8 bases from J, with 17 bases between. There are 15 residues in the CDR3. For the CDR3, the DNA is TGTGCCAGTAGTATTTATCCATCCCGCGGGTATGAGCAGTTCTTC. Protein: CASSIYPSRGYEQFF.

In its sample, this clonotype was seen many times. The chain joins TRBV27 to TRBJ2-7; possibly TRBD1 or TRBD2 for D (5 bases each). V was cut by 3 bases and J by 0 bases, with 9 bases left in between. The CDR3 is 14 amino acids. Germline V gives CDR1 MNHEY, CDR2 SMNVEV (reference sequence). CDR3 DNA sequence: TGTGCCAGCAGTTTTCGGGGCCACTCCTACGAGCAGTACTTC. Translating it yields CASSFRGHSYEQYF.

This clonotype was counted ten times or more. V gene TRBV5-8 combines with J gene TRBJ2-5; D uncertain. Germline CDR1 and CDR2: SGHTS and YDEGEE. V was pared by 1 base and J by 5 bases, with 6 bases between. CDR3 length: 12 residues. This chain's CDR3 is CASSLPTETQYF. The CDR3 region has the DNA TGTGCCAGCAGCTTGCCCACGGAGACCCAGTACTTC.

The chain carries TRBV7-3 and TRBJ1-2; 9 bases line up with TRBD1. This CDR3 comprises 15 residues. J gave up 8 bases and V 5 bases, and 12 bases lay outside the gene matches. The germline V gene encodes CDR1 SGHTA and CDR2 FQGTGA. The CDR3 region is CASSPGQGLLGGYTF. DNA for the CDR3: TGTGCCAGCAGCCCCGGACAGGGGCTTTTGGGGGGCTACACCTTC.

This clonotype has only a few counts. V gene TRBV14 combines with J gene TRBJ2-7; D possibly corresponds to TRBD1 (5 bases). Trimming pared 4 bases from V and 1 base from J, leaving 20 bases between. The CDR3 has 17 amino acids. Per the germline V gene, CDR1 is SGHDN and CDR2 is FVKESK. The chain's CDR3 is CASSRNLIVDSSYEQYF. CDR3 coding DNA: TGTGCCAGCAGCCGAAATCTAATAGTCGACAGTTCCTACGAGCAGTACTTC.

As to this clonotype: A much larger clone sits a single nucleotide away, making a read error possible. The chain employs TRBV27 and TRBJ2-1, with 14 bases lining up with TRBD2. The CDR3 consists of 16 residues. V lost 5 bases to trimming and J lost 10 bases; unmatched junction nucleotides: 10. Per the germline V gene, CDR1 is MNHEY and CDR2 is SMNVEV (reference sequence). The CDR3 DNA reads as TGTGCCAGCAGTCAAAGACTAGCGGGGGGGCCGGGGGAGCAGTTCTTC. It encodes CASSQRLAGGPGEQFF.

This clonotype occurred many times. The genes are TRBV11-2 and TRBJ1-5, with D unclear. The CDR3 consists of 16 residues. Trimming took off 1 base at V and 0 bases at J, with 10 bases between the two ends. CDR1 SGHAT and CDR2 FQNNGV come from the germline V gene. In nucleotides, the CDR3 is TGTGCCAGCAGCTTAGGGGTTTACAATAGCAATCAGCCCCAGCATTTT. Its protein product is CASSLGVYNSNQPQHF.

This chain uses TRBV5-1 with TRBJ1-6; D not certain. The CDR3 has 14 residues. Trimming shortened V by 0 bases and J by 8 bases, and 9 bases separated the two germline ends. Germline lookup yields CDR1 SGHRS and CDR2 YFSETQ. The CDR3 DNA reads TGCGCCAGCAGCTTGGCCGACCTGTATTCACCCCTCCACTTT. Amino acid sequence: CASSLADLYSPLHF.

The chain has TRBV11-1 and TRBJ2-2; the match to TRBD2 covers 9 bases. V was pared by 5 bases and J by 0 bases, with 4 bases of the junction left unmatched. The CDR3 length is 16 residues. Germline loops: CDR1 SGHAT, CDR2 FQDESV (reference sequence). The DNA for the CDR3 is TGTGCCAGCAGCAACAGCGGGGGGTCGAACACCGGGGAGCTGTTTTTT. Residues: CASSNSGGSNTGELFF.

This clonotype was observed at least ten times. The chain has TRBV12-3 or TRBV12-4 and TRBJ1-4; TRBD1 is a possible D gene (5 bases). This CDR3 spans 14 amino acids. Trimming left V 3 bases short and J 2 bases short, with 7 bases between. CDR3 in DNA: TGTGCCAGCAGTTTCAGACAGACTAATGAAAAACTGTTTTTT. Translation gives CASSFRQTNEKLFF.

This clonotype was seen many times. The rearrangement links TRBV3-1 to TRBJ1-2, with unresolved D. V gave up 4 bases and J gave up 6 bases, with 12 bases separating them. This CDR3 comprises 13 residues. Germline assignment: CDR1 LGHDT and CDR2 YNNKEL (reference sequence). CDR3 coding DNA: TGTGCCAGCAGCCGAGGGAGCGTGGATGGCTACACCTTC. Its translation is CASSRGSVDGYTF.

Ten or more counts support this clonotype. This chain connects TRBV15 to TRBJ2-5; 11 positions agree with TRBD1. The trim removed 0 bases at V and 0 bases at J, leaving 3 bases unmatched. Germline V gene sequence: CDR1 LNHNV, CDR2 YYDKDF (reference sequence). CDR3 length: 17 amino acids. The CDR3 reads CATSRDLGQGDQETQYF. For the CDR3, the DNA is TGTGCCACCAGCAGAGATTTGGGACAGGGGGACCAAGAGACCCAGTACTTC.

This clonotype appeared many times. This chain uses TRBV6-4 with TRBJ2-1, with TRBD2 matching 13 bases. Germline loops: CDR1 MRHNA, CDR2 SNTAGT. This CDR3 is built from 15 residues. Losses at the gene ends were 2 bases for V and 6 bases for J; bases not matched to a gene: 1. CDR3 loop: CASSDTSGGANEQFF. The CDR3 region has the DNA TGTGCCAGCAGTGACACTAGCGGGGGGGCCAATGAGCAGTTCTTC.

The CDR3 spells CASSQTAIITGPLNSPLHF. The CDR3 DNA is TGCGCCAGCAGCCAGACCGCAATAATAACAGGGCCCCTCAATTCACCCCTCCACTTT. The chain has TRBV5-1 and TRBJ1-6; a possible D gene is TRBD1 (6 bases). This CDR3 has 19 residues. Trimming took 4 bases from V and 7 from J, leaving 27 bases between them. CDR1 and CDR2 (germline): SGHRS, YFSETQ.

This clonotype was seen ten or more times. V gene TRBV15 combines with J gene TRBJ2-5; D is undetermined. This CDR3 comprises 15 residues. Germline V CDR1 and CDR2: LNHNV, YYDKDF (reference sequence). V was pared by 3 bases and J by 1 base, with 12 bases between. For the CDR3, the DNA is TGTGCCACCAGCAGCCAGGTCATTCGCCAAGAGACCCAGTACTTC. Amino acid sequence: CATSSQVIRQETQYF.